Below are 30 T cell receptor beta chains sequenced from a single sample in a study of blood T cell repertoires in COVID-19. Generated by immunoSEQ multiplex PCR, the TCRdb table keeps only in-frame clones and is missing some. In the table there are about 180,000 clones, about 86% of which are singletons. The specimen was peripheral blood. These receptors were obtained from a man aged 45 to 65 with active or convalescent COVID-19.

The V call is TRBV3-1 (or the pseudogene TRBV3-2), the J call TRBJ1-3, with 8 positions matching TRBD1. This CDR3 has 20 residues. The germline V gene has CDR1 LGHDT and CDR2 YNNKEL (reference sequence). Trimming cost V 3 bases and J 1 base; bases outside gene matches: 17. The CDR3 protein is CASSQYTASGGAWSGNTIYF. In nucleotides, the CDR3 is TGTGCCAGCAGCCAGTACACGGCGTCAGGGGGCGCTTGGTCTGGAAACACCATATATTTT.

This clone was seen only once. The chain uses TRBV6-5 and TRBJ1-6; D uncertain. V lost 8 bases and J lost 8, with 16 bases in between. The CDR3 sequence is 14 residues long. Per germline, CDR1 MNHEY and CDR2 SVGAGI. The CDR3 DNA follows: TGTGCCAGCGTCACAGATCATTTCGATTCACCCCTCCACTTT. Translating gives CASVTDHFDSPLHF.

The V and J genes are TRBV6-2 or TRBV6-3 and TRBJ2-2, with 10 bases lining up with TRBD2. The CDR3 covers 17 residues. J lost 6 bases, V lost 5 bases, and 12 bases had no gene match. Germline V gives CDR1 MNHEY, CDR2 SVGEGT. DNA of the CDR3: TGTGCCAGCAGTACTCTCAGCGGGAGGGCCCCACCCGGGGAGCTGTTTTTT. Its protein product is CASSTLSGRAPPGELFF.

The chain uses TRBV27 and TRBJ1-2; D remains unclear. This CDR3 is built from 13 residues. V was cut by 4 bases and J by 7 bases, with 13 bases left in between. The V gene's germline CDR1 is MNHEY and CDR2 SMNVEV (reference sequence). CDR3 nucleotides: TGTGCCAGCAGTTCCGGGTTAGTCGCTGGCTACACCTTC. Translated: CASSSGLVAGYTF.

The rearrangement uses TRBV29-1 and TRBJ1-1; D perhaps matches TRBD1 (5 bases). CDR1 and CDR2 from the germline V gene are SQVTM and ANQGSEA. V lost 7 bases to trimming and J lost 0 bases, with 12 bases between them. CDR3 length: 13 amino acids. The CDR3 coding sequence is TGCAGCGCCGAAGGGGTATTGAACACTGAAGCTTTCTTT. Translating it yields CSAEGVLNTEAFF.

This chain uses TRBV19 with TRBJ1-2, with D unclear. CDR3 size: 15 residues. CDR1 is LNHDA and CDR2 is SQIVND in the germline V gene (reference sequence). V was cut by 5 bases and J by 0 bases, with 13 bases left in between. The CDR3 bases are TGTGCCAGTAGTCCAAGTAGACAAGCTAACTATGGCTACACCTTC. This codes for CASSPSRQANYGYTF.

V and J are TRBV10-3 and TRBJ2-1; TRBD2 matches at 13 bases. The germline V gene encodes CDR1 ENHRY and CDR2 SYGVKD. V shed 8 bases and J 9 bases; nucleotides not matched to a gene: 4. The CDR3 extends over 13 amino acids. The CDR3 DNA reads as TGTGCCATCGGACTAGCGGGAGACGGTGAGCAGTTCTTC. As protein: CAIGLAGDGEQFF.

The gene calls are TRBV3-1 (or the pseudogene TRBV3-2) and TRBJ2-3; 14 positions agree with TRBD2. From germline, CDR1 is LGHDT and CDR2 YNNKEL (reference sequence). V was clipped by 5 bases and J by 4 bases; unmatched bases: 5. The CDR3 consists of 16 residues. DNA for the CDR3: TGTGCCAGCAGCTTTGGGACTAGCGGGAGTGCAGATACGCAGTATTTT. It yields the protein CASSFGTSGSADTQYF.

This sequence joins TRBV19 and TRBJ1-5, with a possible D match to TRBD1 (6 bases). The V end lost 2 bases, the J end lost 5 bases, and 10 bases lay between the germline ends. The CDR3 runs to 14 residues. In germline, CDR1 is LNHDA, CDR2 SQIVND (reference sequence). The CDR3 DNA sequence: TGTGCCAGTAGTATACCAGGGGTGCATCAGCCCCAGCATTTT. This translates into CASSIPGVHQPQHF. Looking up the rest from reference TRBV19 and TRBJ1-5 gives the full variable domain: DGGITQSPKYLFRKEGQNVTLSCEQNLNHDAMYWYRQDPGQGLRLIYYSQIVNDFQKGDIAEGYSVSREKKESFPLTVTSAQKNPTAFYLCASSIPGVHQPQHFGDGTRLSIL.

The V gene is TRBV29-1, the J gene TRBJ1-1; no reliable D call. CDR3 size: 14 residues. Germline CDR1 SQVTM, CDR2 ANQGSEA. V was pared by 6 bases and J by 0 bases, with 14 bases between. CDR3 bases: TGCAGCGTCCCTGGAACAGTGCTGAACACTGAAGCTTTCTTT. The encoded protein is CSVPGTVLNTEAFF.

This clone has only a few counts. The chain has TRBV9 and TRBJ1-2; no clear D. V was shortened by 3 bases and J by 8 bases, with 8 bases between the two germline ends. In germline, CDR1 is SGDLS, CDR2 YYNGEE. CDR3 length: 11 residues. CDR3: CASSARHGYTF. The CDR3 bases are TGTGCCAGCAGCGCCCGACACGGCTACACCTTC.

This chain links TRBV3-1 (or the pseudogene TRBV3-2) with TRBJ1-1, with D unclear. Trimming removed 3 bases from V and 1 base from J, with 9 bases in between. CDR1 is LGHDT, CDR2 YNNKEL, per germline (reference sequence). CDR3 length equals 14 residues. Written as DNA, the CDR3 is TGTGCCAGCAGCCACGAGGAGGGGAACACTGAAGCTTTCTTT. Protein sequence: CASSHEEGNTEAFF.

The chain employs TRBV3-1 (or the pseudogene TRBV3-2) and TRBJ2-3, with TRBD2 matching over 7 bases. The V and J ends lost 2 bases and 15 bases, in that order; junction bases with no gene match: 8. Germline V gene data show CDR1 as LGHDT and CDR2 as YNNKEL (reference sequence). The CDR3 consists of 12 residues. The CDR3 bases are TGTGCCAGCAGCCAACTAGCGGAAAGGCAATATTTT. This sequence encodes CASSQLAERQYF.

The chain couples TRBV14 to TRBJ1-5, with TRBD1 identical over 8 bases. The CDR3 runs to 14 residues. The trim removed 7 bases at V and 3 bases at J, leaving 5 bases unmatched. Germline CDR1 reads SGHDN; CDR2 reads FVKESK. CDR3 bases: TGTGCCAGCACCTCAGGGGGCCCCAATCAGCCCCAGCATTTT. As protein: CASTSGGPNQPQHF.

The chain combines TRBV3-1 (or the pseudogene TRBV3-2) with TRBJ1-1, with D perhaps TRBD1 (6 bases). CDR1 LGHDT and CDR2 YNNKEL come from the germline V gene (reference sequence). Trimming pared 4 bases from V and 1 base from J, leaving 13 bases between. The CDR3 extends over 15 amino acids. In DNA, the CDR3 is TGTGCCAGCAGCCTCGCCGGGACACCGAACACTGAAGCTTTCTTT. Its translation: CASSLAGTPNTEAFF.

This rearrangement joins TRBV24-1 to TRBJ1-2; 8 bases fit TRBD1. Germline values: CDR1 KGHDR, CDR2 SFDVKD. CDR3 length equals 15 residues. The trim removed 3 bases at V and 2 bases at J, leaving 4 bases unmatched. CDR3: CATSDQGAGNYGYTF. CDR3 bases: TGTGCCACCAGTGATCAGGGGGCGGGCAACTATGGCTACACCTTC.

As DNA, the CDR3 is TGTGCCAGCAGCAAACCGGGACAGGGGGTCGTAGAGCAGTTCTTC. This translates into CASSKPGQGVVEQFF. This chain links TRBV21-1 with TRBJ2-1; the D call TRBD1 from the table was never checked on the DNA. TRBV21-1 is listed as a pseudogene. There are 15 residues in the CDR3.

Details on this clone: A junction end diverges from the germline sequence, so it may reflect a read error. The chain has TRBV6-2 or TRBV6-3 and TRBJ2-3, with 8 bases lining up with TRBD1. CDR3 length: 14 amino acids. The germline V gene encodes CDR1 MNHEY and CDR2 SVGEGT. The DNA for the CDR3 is TGTGCCAGCAGCGACAGGGGAGAATACATTACGCCGTATTTT. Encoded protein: CASSDRGEYITPYF.

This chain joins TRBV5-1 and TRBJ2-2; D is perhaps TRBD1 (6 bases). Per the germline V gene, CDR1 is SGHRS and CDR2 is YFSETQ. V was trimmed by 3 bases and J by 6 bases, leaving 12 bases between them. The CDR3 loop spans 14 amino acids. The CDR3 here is CASSSGHGSGELFF. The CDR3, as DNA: TGCGCCAGCAGCTCGGGACACGGATCCGGGGAGCTGTTTTTT. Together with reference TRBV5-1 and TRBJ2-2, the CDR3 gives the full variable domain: KAGVTQTPRYLIKTRGQQVTLSCSPISGHRSVSWYQQTPGQGLQFLFEYFSETQRNKGNFPGRFSGRQFSNSRSEMNVSTLELGDSALYLCASSSGHGSGELFFGEGSRLTVL.

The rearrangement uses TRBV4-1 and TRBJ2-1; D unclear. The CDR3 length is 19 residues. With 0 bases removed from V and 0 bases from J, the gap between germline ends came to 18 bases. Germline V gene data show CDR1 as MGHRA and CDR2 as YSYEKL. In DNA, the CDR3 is TGCGCCAGCAGCCAAGAAAGAGGTAAAACTTTGAGCTCCTACAATGAGCAGTTCTTC. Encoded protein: CASSQERGKTLSSYNEQFF.

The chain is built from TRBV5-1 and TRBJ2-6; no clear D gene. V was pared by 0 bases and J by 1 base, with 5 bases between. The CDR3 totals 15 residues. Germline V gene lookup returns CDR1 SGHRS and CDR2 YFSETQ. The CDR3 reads CASSLEQSGANVLTF. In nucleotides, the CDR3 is TGCGCCAGCAGCTTGGAACAGTCTGGGGCCAACGTCCTGACTTTC.

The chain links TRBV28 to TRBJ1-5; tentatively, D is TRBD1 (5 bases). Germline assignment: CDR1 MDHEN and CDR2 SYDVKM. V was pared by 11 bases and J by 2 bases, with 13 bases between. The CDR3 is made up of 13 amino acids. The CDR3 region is CAHGGNRNQPQHF. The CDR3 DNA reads TGTGCCCACGGGGGTAATCGCAATCAGCCCCAGCATTTT.

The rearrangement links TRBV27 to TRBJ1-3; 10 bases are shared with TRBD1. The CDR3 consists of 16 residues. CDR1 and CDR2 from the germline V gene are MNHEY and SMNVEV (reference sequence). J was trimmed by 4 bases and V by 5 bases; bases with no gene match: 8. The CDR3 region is CASSPFGQGVGNTIYF. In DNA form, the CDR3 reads TGTGCCAGCAGTCCCTTTGGACAGGGGGTCGGAAACACCATATATTTT.

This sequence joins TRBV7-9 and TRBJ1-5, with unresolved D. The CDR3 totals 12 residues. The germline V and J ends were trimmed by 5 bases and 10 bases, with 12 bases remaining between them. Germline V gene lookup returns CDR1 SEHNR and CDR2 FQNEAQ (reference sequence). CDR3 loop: CASSETGSPQHF. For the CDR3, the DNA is TGTGCCAGCAGCGAAACGGGTAGCCCCCAGCATTTT.

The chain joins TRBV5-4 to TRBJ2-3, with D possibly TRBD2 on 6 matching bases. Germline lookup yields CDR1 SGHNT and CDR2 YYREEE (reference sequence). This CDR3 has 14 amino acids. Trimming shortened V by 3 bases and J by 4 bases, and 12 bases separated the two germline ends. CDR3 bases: TGTGCCAGCAGCTGGACGGGGGACCCAGATACGCAGTATTTT. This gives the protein CASSWTGDPDTQYF.

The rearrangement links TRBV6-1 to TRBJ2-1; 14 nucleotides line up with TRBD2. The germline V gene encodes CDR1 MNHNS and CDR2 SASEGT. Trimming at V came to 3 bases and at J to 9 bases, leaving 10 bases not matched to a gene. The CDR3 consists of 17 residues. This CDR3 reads CASSESTSGRAAVEQFF. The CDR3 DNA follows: TGTGCCAGCAGTGAGTCGACTAGCGGGAGGGCCGCGGTTGAGCAGTTCTTC.

The CDR3 spells CASSPQGGSNTEAFF. For the CDR3, the DNA is TGTGCCAGCTCACCACAGGGAGGGTCGAACACTGAAGCTTTCTTT. The genes are TRBV18 and TRBJ1-1; no clear D. Germline V lookup: CDR1 KGHSH, CDR2 LQKENI. This CDR3 region has 15 residues. V was clipped by 1 base and J by 1 base, with 10 bases between them.

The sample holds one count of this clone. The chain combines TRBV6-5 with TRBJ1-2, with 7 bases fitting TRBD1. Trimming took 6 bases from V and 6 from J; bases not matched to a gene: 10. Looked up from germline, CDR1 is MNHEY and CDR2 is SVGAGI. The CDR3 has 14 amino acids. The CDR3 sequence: CASSPHRGENGYTF. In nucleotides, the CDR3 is TGTGCCAGCAGCCCCCACAGGGGAGAAAATGGCTACACCTTC.

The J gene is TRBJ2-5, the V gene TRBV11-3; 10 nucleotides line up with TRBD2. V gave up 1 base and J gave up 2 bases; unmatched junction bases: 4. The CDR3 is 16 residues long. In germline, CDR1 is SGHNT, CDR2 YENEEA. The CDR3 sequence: CASSLVIAGGQETQYF. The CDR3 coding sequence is TGTGCCAGCAGCTTAGTAATAGCGGGGGGACAAGAGACCCAGTACTTC.

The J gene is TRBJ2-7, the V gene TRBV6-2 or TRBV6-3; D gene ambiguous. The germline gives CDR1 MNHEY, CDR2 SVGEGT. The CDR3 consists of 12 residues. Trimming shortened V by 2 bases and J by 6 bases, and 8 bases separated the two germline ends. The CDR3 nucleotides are TGTGCCAGCAGTTACGGTAGTGGCGAGCAGTACTTC. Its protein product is CASSYGSGEQYF.